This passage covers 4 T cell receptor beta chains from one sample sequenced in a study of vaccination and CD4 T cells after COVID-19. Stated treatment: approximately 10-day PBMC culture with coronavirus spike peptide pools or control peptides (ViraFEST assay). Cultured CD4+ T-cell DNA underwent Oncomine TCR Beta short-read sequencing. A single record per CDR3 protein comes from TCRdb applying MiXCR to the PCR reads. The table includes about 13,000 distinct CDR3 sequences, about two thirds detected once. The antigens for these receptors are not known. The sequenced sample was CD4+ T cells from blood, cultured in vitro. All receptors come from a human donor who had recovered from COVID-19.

CDR3: CASSQRRQGAGETQYF. CDR3 bases: TGTGCCAGCAGCCAAAGGAGACAGGGGGCTGGGGAGACCCAGTACTTC. The rearrangement joins TRBV14 to TRBJ2-5; 10 bases fit TRBD1. The CDR3 sequence is 16 residues long. Germline CDR1 is SGHDN and CDR2 is FVKESK. V shed 2 bases, J shed 5 bases, and the junction held 8 bases outside the gene matches. The full variable domain, its missing parts supplied by reference TRBV14 and TRBJ2-5, is EAGVTQFPSHSVIEKGQTVTLRCDPISGHDNLYWYRRVMGKEIKFLLHFVKESKQDESGMPNNRFLAERTGGTYSTLKVQPAELEDSGVYFCASSQRRQGAGETQYFGPGTRLLVL.

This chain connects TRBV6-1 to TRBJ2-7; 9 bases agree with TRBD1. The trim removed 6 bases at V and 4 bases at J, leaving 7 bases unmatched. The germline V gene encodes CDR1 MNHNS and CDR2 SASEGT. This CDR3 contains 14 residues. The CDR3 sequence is CASRTTGTGYEQYF. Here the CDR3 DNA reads TGTGCCAGCAGAACAACCGGGACAGGGTACGAGCAGTACTTC.

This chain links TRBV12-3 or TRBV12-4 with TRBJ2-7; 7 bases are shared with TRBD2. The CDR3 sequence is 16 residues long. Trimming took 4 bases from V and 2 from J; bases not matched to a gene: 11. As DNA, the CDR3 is TGTGCCAGCAGTTACCGCGGGGGAGGGAGGACCTACGAGCAGTACTTC. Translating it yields CASSYRGGGRTYEQYF.

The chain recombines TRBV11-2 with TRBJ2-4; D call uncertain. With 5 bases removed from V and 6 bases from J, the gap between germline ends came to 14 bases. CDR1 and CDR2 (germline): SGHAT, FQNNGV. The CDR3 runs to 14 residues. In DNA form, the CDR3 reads TGTGCCAGCAGCCTTTCCACCGTTGGAAACATTCAGTACTTC. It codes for CASSLSTVGNIQYF.